The 20 T cell receptor beta chains below were found in one sample sequenced in a study of blood T cell repertoires in COVID-19. TCRdb's table, derived via immunoSEQ multiplex PCR, lists solely in-frame clones and lacks some. The table records around 190,000 clones, around 80% of them present only once. Material for sequencing was peripheral blood. These receptors originate from a woman aged 45-65 years with acute or convalescent COVID-19.

The chain employs TRBV11-2 and TRBJ2-7; D possibly corresponds to TRBD2 (6 bases). The V gene's germline CDR1 is SGHAT and CDR2 FQNNGV. V lost 1 base to trimming and J lost 6 bases, with 13 bases between them. The CDR3 has 14 residues. The CDR3 is CASSLGARGGEQYF. The CDR3 DNA reads as TGTGCCAGCAGCTTAGGGGCGCGGGGAGGCGAGCAGTACTTC.

The chain joins TRBV7-2 to TRBJ1-1, with D possibly TRBD1 on 5 matching bases. The germline V and J ends were trimmed by 1 base and 5 bases, with 14 bases remaining between them. Germline values: CDR1 SGHTA, CDR2 FQGNSA. The CDR3 is made up of 15 amino acids. The CDR3, as DNA: TGTGCCAGCAGCTTAGGGGCCAAGGGGCGGACTGAAGCTTTCTTT. This encodes CASSLGAKGRTEAFF.

This chain uses TRBV14 with TRBJ2-2, with a weak D call TRBD2 (5 bases). V lost 0 bases and J 5 bases, leaving 10 bases between the germline ends. CDR3 size: 15 residues. The V gene's germline CDR1 is SGHDN and CDR2 FVKESK. The CDR3 region is CASSQDLPGTGELFF. DNA for the CDR3: TGTGCCAGCAGCCAAGATTTACCGGGGACCGGGGAGCTGTTTTTT.

The chain employs TRBV7-9 and TRBJ1-3; 11 bases fit TRBD1. V lost 5 bases, J lost 3 bases, and 9 bases stayed unmatched. Germline lookup yields CDR1 SEHNR and CDR2 FQNEAQ (reference sequence). The CDR3 runs to 17 residues. The CDR3 DNA follows: TGTGCCAGCAGCCTGGACAGGGGGCCATCTTTTGGAAACACCATATATTTT. Translating gives CASSLDRGPSFGNTIYF. Combining the CDR3 with reference TRBV7-9 and TRBJ1-3 gives the whole variable domain DTGVSQNPRHKITKRGQNVTFRCDPISEHNRLYWYRQTLGQGPEFLTYFQNEAQLEKSRLLSDRFSAERPKGSFSTLEIQRTEQGDSAMYLCASSLDRGPSFGNTIYFGEGSWLTVV.

The chain employs TRBV9 and TRBJ2-3; D not certain. Germline CDR1 and CDR2: SGDLS and YYNGEE. V was shortened by 1 base and J by 5 bases, with 8 bases between the two germline ends. The CDR3 covers 13 residues. The CDR3: CASSVNSLDTQYF. The CDR3 DNA reads TGTGCCAGCAGCGTAAACAGCCTAGATACGCAGTATTTT.

This chain connects TRBV19 to TRBJ2-5; maybe TRBD1 (6 bases). The CDR3 has 15 amino acids. Germline CDR1 reads LNHDA; CDR2 reads SQIVND (reference sequence). With 3 bases removed from V and 5 bases from J, the gap between germline ends came to 16 bases. This CDR3 is CASSISISRGETQYF. CDR3 nucleotide sequence: TGTGCCAGTAGTATTTCCATCTCGAGGGGGGAGACCCAGTACTTC.

The chain links TRBV19 to TRBJ2-1, with 16 bases aligning to TRBD2. With V trimmed by 4 bases and J by 1 base, 4 bases remained unmatched. Germline lookup yields CDR1 LNHDA and CDR2 SQIVND (reference sequence). The CDR3 is 18 residues long. CDR3 nucleotide sequence: TGTGCCAGTAGTACGGGACTAGCGGGGGGGAGTTCCTACAATGAGCAGTTCTTC. Residues: CASSTGLAGGSSYNEQFF.

The chain uses TRBV29-1 and TRBJ1-1, with D unresolved. Germline CDR1 and CDR2: SQVTM and ANQGSEA. V dropped 4 bases and J dropped 3 bases, with 6 bases sitting between them. The CDR3 length is 11 residues. The CDR3 sequence: CSVVIYTEAFF. Here the CDR3 DNA reads TGCAGCGTTGTCATTTACACTGAAGCTTTCTTT.

The rearrangement links TRBV28 to TRBJ2-1; D perhaps matches TRBD2 (6 bases). Germline V gene sequence: CDR1 MDHEN, CDR2 SYDVKM. This CDR3 contains 15 residues. V was pared by 5 bases and J by 2 bases, with 13 bases between. The CDR3 reads CASSGGREAYNEQFF. CDR3 nucleotide sequence: TGTGCCAGCAGTGGCGGGCGGGAAGCCTACAATGAGCAGTTCTTC.

The chain is built from TRBV27 and TRBJ1-5, with a weak D call TRBD1 (5 bases). CDR3 length: 17 amino acids. CDR1 and CDR2 from the germline V gene are MNHEY and SMNVEV (reference sequence). Deletions cut 1 base from V and 1 base from J, with 14 bases between. The DNA for the CDR3 is TGTGCCAGCAGTTTATTGGGCGGGGGGATCAGCAATCAGCCCCAGCATTTT. This sequence encodes CASSLLGGGISNQPQHF.

This chain connects TRBV28 to TRBJ1-1; D possibly corresponds to TRBD1 (5 bases). Between the trimmed V and J ends, which lost 5 bases and 4 bases, there was a span of 14 bases. Germline CDR1 and CDR2: MDHEN and SYDVKM. The CDR3 is 14 amino acids. CDR3 DNA sequence: TGTGCCAGCAGTCCGGGGGGGAGGAGCACTGAAGCTTTCTTT. It specifies CASSPGGRSTEAFF.

V gene TRBV7-6 combines with J gene TRBJ2-2; TRBD1 is a possible D gene (6 bases). Trimming removed 3 bases from V and 1 base from J, with 9 bases in between. This CDR3 is 15 amino acids long. Per the germline V gene, CDR1 is SGHVS and CDR2 is FNYEAQ. CDR3 in amino acids: CASSFGQWNTGELFF. As DNA, the CDR3 is TGTGCCAGCAGCTTTGGACAGTGGAACACCGGGGAGCTGTTTTTT.

In its sample, this clone was seen once. The chain links TRBV30 to TRBJ1-6, with D possibly being TRBD1 (5 bases). This CDR3 region has 14 residues. The germline V gene encodes CDR1 GTSNPN and CDR2 SVGIG (reference sequence). V was trimmed by 3 bases and J by 10 bases, leaving 16 bases between them. The CDR3 bases are TGTGCCTGGAGGACCGACAGCCCGAGATCACCCCTCCACTTT. Its protein product is CAWRTDSPRSPLHF. Full variable domain (outside the CDR3, taken from reference TRBV30 and TRBJ1-6): SQTIHQWPATLVQPVGSPLSLECTVEGTSNPNLYWYRQAAGRGLQLLFYSVGIGQISSEVPQNLSASRPQDRQFILSSKKLLLSDSGFYLCAWRTDSPRSPLHFGNGTRLTVT.

This chain connects TRBV7-9 to TRBJ2-7, with a tentative D call TRBD1 (7 bases). Per germline, CDR1 SEHNR and CDR2 FQNEAQ (reference sequence). CDR3 length: 18 residues. Trimming stripped 5 bases from V and 2 bases from J, with 25 bases between. This chain's CDR3 is CASSHTDRRQGLPYEQYF. The CDR3 DNA sequence: TGTGCCAGCAGCCATACGGACAGGCGTCAGGGACTGCCCTACGAGCAGTACTTC.

The chain is built from TRBV4-3 and TRBJ1-2; D call uncertain. Trimming cost V 6 bases and J 3 bases, with 20 bases left between them. Germline CDR1 reads LGHNA; CDR2 reads YSLEER. The length of the CDR3 is 16 residues. CDR3 amino acids: CASRVSPVNSDYGYTF. As DNA, the CDR3 is TGCGCCAGCAGAGTCTCGCCGGTGAACAGTGACTATGGCTACACCTTC.

The chain couples TRBV24-1 to TRBJ2-1, with 9 bases that match TRBD2. The V segment lost 5 bases and the J segment 0 bases; nucleotides outside the gene matches: 10. The CDR3 consists of 18 residues. Germline V gene sequence: CDR1 KGHDR, CDR2 SFDVKD. The CDR3 DNA is TGTGCCACCAGTGTAGAGACTAGCGGTTTCCCCTCCTACAATGAGCAGTTCTTC. Translated, it gives CATSVETSGFPSYNEQFF.

This sequence joins TRBV6-5 and TRBJ1-5, with 7 bases lining up with TRBD1. The germline gives CDR1 MNHEY, CDR2 SVGAGI. CDR3 length: 15 residues. The V segment lost 2 bases and the J segment 5 bases; nucleotides outside the gene matches: 6. CDR3 residues: CASSYTGVSDQPQHF. In DNA form, the CDR3 reads TGTGCCAGCAGTTACACAGGGGTGTCGGATCAGCCCCAGCATTTT.

This CDR3 reads CATSETYRVAGGIIYNEQFF. The CDR3 region has the DNA TGTGCCACCAGTGAGACGTACAGGGTAGCGGGAGGTATCATCTACAATGAGCAGTTCTTC. The chain links TRBV24-1 to TRBJ2-1; TRBD2 aligns across 10 bases. This CDR3 is 20 amino acids long. Trimming at V came to 4 bases and at J to 3 bases, leaving 17 bases not matched to a gene. Germline V lookup: CDR1 KGHDR, CDR2 SFDVKD.

This chain joins TRBV24-1 and TRBJ2-2; the D gene is possibly TRBD2 (5 bases). Germline V lookup: CDR1 KGHDR, CDR2 SFDVKD. V lost 3 bases to trimming and J lost 3 bases, with 13 bases between them. The CDR3 extends over 16 amino acids. This CDR3 is CATSDDRVRDTGELFF. DNA of the CDR3: TGTGCCACCAGTGATGATAGGGTGAGGGACACCGGGGAGCTGTTTTTT.

V and J are TRBV2 and TRBJ1-6, with D tentatively TRBD1 (5 bases). CDR3 length: 15 amino acids. The ends were cut back, 4 bases at V and 7 bases at J, with 14 bases in the middle. Germline V gives CDR1 SNHLY, CDR2 FYNNEI. The CDR3 DNA sequence: TGTGCCAGCAGTGTTAAGGGGTGGGGAAATTCACCCCTCCACTTT. This sequence encodes CASSVKGWGNSPLHF.